Only a few counts were recorded for the clone carrying this TCR beta chain. This CDR3 spans 14 amino acids. Trimming left V 5 bases short and J 4 bases short, with 12 bases between. Germline V gene lookup returns CDR1 SQVTM and CDR2 ANQGSEA. Primed by a sample-barcoded 5' primer and a J-beta primer mix, a second PCR proceeded for 7 to 11 cycles. At least 2.5 million CDR3-containing paired-end reads were obtained per sample. MiXCR, run by TCRdb on the 5' RACE reads, gives a single entry per CDR3 protein. The table has over 1,500,000 distinct CDR3 sequences, roughly 43% seen once. This record comes from a study of blood T cells in healthy people across ages.

The chain is built from TRBV29-1 and TRBJ2-6; D is undetermined. The sequenced sample consisted of blood. The TCR comes from a human donor in good health. CDR3 nucleotides: TGCAGCGTTTCCGACATCTCAGGGGCCAACGTCCTGACTTTC. The encoded protein is CSVSDISGANVLTF. Drawing the rest from reference TRBV29-1 and TRBJ2-6, the complete variable domain is SAVISQKPSRDICQRGTSLTIQCQVDSQVTMMFWYRQQPGQSLTLIATANQGSEATYESGFVIDKFPISRPNLTFSTLTVSNMSPEDSSIYLCSVSDISGANVLTFGAGSRLTVL.